This T cell receptor beta chain was sequenced during a study of T-cell memory formation after mild COVID-19. Study-level background: Largely, TCR clusters stayed within a single donor.

Remarks on this clonotype: Its cognate antigen is unknown.

Study findings and constraints: Contracting CD4+ clones were located mainly in CM and EM, and CD8+ clones in EMRA.

CDR3 length equals 13 residues. With 0 bases clipped from V and 11 bases from J, the junction kept 4 bases outside the gene matches. Germline V gene lookup returns CDR1 MNHEY and CDR2 SVGAGI. TCRdb re-called the 5' RACE reads through MiXCR, storing one row per CDR3 protein. The sample lists roughly 600,000 distinct CDR3 sequences; about 20% were seen once. This clonotype originated in an adult woman who had mild COVID-19 (a few samples of this study predate the infection). Cell type and time point are not known. The rearrangement links TRBV6-5 to TRBJ1-1; 9 nucleotides line up with TRBD1. The specimen sequenced was PBMCs or a T cell subset sorted from them (not recorded which). The DNA of the CDR3 is TGTGCCAGCAGTTACTCGGGACAGGGTGCGGCTTTCTTT. Amino acids: CASSYSGQGAAFF.